These 30 T cell receptor beta chains originate from one sample sequenced in a study of shared clonotypes between healthy human individuals. Repertoires were generated with immunoSEQ multiplex PCR, while TCRdb's copy carries only in-frame clones and drops some. In the table there are 2 million to 2.5 million clones, roughly 95% of which are singletons. The specimen sequenced was naive CD4+ T cells sorted from blood. The subset was: CD45RA+ positively selected. These receptors all come from a man younger than 30 in good health.

This chain links TRBV10-3 with TRBJ2-7, with 9 bases aligning to TRBD1. The CDR3 runs 14 residues. The germline V gene encodes CDR1 ENHRY and CDR2 SYGVKD. After removal of 7 bases from V and 4 bases from J, the junction contained 8 bases not matched to a gene. The CDR3: CAITETGGVYEQYF. CDR3 nucleotide sequence: TGTGCCATCACGGAAACAGGGGGCGTATACGAGCAGTACTTC.

This chain connects TRBV10-3 to TRBJ1-4; no clear D gene. V lost 3 bases to trimming and J lost 7 bases, with 6 bases between them. The CDR3 spans 12 residues. CDR1 is ENHRY, CDR2 SYGVKD, per germline. Here the CDR3 reads CAISDAGEKLFF. Written as DNA, the CDR3 is TGTGCCATCAGTGACGCGGGTGAAAAACTGTTTTTT.

This chain connects TRBV7-2 to TRBJ2-1; D not certain. V was pared by 7 bases and J by 5 bases, with 6 bases between. This CDR3 is 11 amino acids long. Per germline, CDR1 SGHTA and CDR2 FQGNSA. Written as DNA, the CDR3 is TGTGCCAGCACCGTAGACAATGAGCAGTTCTTC. It yields the protein CASTVDNEQFF.

The CDR3 nucleotides read TGTGCCAGCAGCCAGGGGCGCGGGAGCGGGGGGGCCTACGAGCAGTACTTC. Protein sequence: CASSQGRGSGGAYEQYF. The V call is TRBV5-6, the J call TRBJ2-7; 10 bases line up with TRBD2. The CDR3 is 17 amino acids. The trim removed 4 bases at V and 2 bases at J, leaving 12 bases unmatched. Germline lookup yields CDR1 SGHDT and CDR2 YYEEEE.

V gene TRBV6-1 combines with J gene TRBJ2-1; no clear D gene. Germline values: CDR1 MNHNS, CDR2 SASEGT. The CDR3 sequence is 15 residues long. V dropped 5 bases and J dropped 4 bases, with 15 bases sitting between them. DNA of the CDR3: TGTGCCAGCAGTTCCGGAAGAGCCGTGTACAATGAGCAGTTCTTC. Translation gives CASSSGRAVYNEQFF.

V is TRBV29-1 and J is TRBJ1-2; no clear D gene. The CDR3 has 15 residues. The V end was cut by 3 bases, the J end by 0 bases, with 14 bases between. The germline CDR1 and CDR2 sequences are SQVTM and ANQGSEA. CDR3 in amino acids: CSVDPNTETNYGYTF. The CDR3 DNA is TGCAGCGTTGATCCGAATACCGAAACTAACTATGGCTACACCTTC.

This clone was recorded once. The CDR3 loop reads CASSLTGLTQGVGDIQYF. CDR3 nucleotides: TGCGCCAGCAGCTTGACGGGTCTCACACAGGGGGTCGGAGACATTCAGTACTTC. V and J are TRBV5-1 and TRBJ2-4; 8 nucleotides align to TRBD1. Germline V gene lookup returns CDR1 SGHRS and CDR2 YFSETQ. The CDR3 has 18 residues. The ends lost 1 base at V and 8 bases at J; junction bases unmatched: 17. The entire variable domain, with the rest obtained from reference TRBV5-1 and TRBJ2-4, is as follows: KAGVTQTPRYLIKTRGQQVTLSCSPISGHRSVSWYQQTPGQGLQFLFEYFSETQRNKGNFPGRFSGRQFSNSRSEMNVSTLELGDSALYLCASSLTGLTQGVGDIQYFGAGTRLSVL.

This clone appeared once. The rearrangement joins TRBV9 to TRBJ2-7; TRBD2 is a possible D gene (7 bases). CDR3 size: 15 residues. Deletions cut 3 bases from V and 3 bases from J, with 16 bases between. Looked up from germline, CDR1 is SGDLS and CDR2 is YYNGEE. The CDR3 DNA is TGTGCCAGCAGCGCGGGGGGCGTCCCCTACTACGAGCAGTACTTC. It specifies CASSAGGVPYYEQYF.

This chain joins TRBV6-5 and TRBJ1-1; D perhaps matches TRBD1 (5 bases). Trimming left V 7 bases short and J 3 bases short, with 15 bases between. The germline gives CDR1 MNHEY, CDR2 SVGAGI. The CDR3 has 14 amino acids. The CDR3 region is CASTPGRLDTEAFF. CDR3 in DNA: TGTGCCAGCACCCCAGGGCGTTTAGACACTGAAGCTTTCTTT.

The rearrangement links TRBV4-1 to TRBJ2-7; 9 positions match TRBD1. V dropped 4 bases and J dropped 1; count of bases not matched to a gene: 5. Germline V gives CDR1 MGHRA, CDR2 YSYEKL. The CDR3 runs to 15 residues. The CDR3 DNA sequence: TGCGCCAGCAGCCCCGGGACAGGGTGGTCCTACGAGCAGTACTTC. It codes for CASSPGTGWSYEQYF.

Concerning this clone itself: This sample includes further DNA sequences coding for the same CDR3. In nucleotides, the CDR3 is TGTGCCAGCAGTTTTCGGGGGAACACTGAAGCTTTCTTT. Its translation: CASSFRGNTEAFF. V is TRBV27 and J is TRBJ1-1; no clear D. The CDR3 sequence is 13 residues long. The ends were cut back, 3 bases at V and 1 base at J, with 6 bases in the middle. Germline CDR1 reads MNHEY; CDR2 reads SMNVEV (reference sequence).

Only a few counts were recorded for this clone. The chain recombines TRBV5-1 with TRBJ2-2; D unclear. From germline, CDR1 is SGHRS and CDR2 YFSETQ. Trimming pared 0 bases from V and 7 bases from J, leaving 4 bases between. CDR3 size: 12 residues. CDR3 in amino acids: CASSLEGGELFF. DNA for the CDR3: TGCGCCAGCAGCTTGGAGGGCGGGGAGCTGTTTTTT. Using reference TRBV5-1 and TRBJ2-2 for the parts outside the CDR3, the full variable domain is KAGVTQTPRYLIKTRGQQVTLSCSPISGHRSVSWYQQTPGQGLQFLFEYFSETQRNKGNFPGRFSGRQFSNSRSEMNVSTLELGDSALYLCASSLEGGELFFGEGSRLTVL.

The V and J genes are TRBV19 and TRBJ1-4, with a weak D call TRBD1 (6 bases). CDR1 is LNHDA, CDR2 SQIVND, per germline (reference sequence). This CDR3 comprises 17 residues. V was shortened by 5 bases and J by 3 bases, with 19 bases between the two germline ends. The CDR3 sequence: CASSGRGRLVPNEKLFF. CDR3 DNA sequence: TGTGCCAGTAGTGGGCGGGGGCGCTTGGTCCCTAATGAAAAACTGTTTTTT. The whole variable domain, remainder taken from reference TRBV19 and TRBJ1-4, is DGGITQSPKYLFRKEGQNVTLSCEQNLNHDAMYWYRQDPGQGLRLIYYSQIVNDFQKGDIAEGYSVSREKKESFPLTVTSAQKNPTAFYLCASSGRGRLVPNEKLFFGSGTQLSVL.

The chain links TRBV30 to TRBJ2-7; 7 nucleotides match TRBD2. CDR1 is GTSNPN, CDR2 SVGIG, per germline (reference sequence). The CDR3 runs 16 residues. The trim removed 0 bases at V and 6 bases at J, leaving 14 bases unmatched. The CDR3 DNA is TGTGCCTGGAGTGTGGGTTCAGCGGGGAGCTCAATCGAGCAGTACTTC. Translated, it gives CAWSVGSAGSSIEQYF. The whole variable domain, filled in from reference TRBV30 and TRBJ2-7, reads SQTIHQWPATLVQPVGSPLSLECTVEGTSNPNLYWYRQAAGRGLQLLFYSVGIGQISSEVPQNLSASRPQDRQFILSSKKLLLSDSGFYLCAWSVGSAGSSIEQYFGPGTRLTVT.

The V and J genes are TRBV2 and TRBJ2-1, with 11 bases that match TRBD2. The CDR3 runs 16 residues. The junction had 6 bases not matched to a gene; V was cut back by 1 base and J by 7 bases. Germline CDR1 reads SNHLY; CDR2 reads FYNNEI. CDR3 in amino acids: CASSEGLAGPWNEQFF. In DNA form, the CDR3 reads TGTGCCAGCAGTGAAGGACTAGCGGGGCCTTGGAATGAGCAGTTCTTC.

V is TRBV14 and J is TRBJ2-7; 12 bases line up with TRBD2. Losses at the gene ends were 1 base for V and 3 bases for J; bases not matched to a gene: 4. CDR1 SGHDN and CDR2 FVKESK come from the germline V gene. The CDR3 runs 16 residues. CDR3 sequence: CASSQGGLAGFYEQYF. The CDR3 DNA is TGTGCCAGCAGCCAAGGGGGACTAGCGGGCTTCTACGAGCAGTACTTC.

This chain joins TRBV10-3 and TRBJ2-1; possibly TRBD1 for D (5 bases). V was clipped by 5 bases and J by 2 bases, with 10 bases between them. The CDR3 covers 14 residues. Germline assignment: CDR1 ENHRY and CDR2 SYGVKD. In DNA, the CDR3 is TGTGCCATCAGTTCCCTGGGGCCCTACAATGAGCAGTTCTTC. Translating it yields CAISSLGPYNEQFF.

The genes are TRBV7-3 and TRBJ2-5; 8 bases align to TRBD1. This CDR3 is 16 amino acids long. Looked up from germline, CDR1 is SGHTA and CDR2 is FQGTGA. Germline trimming cut 5 bases from V and 4 bases from J; bases unmatched to any gene: 12. Here the CDR3 DNA reads TGTGCCAGCAGCCCCACAGGGGGGAAGATGGGAGAGACCCAGTACTTC. Amino acid sequence: CASSPTGGKMGETQYF.

CDR3 in DNA: TGTGCCAGCAGTGAAAGGCCTAGCGCCGATACGCAGTATTTT. Translated, it gives CASSERPSADTQYF. This rearrangement joins TRBV2 to TRBJ2-3; weak D call: TRBD2 (6 bases). CDR1 SNHLY and CDR2 FYNNEI come from the germline V gene. The germline V and J ends were trimmed by 2 bases and 6 bases, with 12 bases remaining between them. The CDR3 consists of 14 residues.

This chain uses TRBV30 with TRBJ1-2, with D unresolved. This CDR3 region has 15 residues. The V end lost 2 bases, the J end lost 3 bases, and 16 bases lay between the germline ends. The germline gives CDR1 GTSNPN, CDR2 SVGIG (reference sequence). The CDR3 DNA reads as TGTGCCTGGAGTCCGGGCCGTACCCCATACTATGGCTACACCTTC. This gives the protein CAWSPGRTPYYGYTF.

The chain links TRBV28 to TRBJ2-3; tentatively, D is TRBD1 (6 bases). Trimming left V 5 bases short and J 0 bases short, with 15 bases between. Germline-derived CDR1 and CDR2 are MDHEN and SYDVKM. CDR3 length: 16 residues. The CDR3 DNA reads as TGTGCCAGCAGTCCCCAGGGGTTCTCTAGCACAGATACGCAGTATTTT. Translating it yields CASSPQGFSSTDTQYF.

This clone was picked up one time. J is TRBJ2-1 and V is TRBV9, with 7 positions matching TRBD2. With 3 bases clipped from V and 5 bases from J, the junction kept 8 bases outside the gene matches. This CDR3 has 15 residues. Germline CDR1 and CDR2: SGDLS and YYNGEE. In DNA form, the CDR3 reads TGTGCCAGCAGCGAGGGGCCAGCGGGGAACAATGAGCAGTTCTTC. It encodes CASSEGPAGNNEQFF.

The V call is TRBV5-8, the J call TRBJ2-2; D not resolved. Looked up from germline, CDR1 is SGHTS and CDR2 is YDEGEE. Deletions cut 9 bases from V and 0 bases from J, with 12 bases between. There are 14 residues in the CDR3. Here the CDR3 DNA reads TGTGCCACCCCCCGGCAGGCGAACACCGGGGAGCTGTTTTTT. This sequence encodes CATPRQANTGELFF.

The CDR3 DNA follows: TGTGCCATCAGGGATTCTCTGTCCTCGAACACCGGGGAGCTGTTTTTT. Protein product: CAIRDSLSSNTGELFF. The chain links TRBV10-3 to TRBJ2-2; D is unclear. CDR1 and CDR2 from the germline V gene are ENHRY and SYGVKD. The CDR3 runs 16 residues. With 6 bases removed from V and 0 bases from J, the gap between germline ends came to 14 bases.

The V and J genes are TRBV19 and TRBJ2-7; no firm D call. CDR1 is LNHDA, CDR2 SQIVND, per germline (reference sequence). Trimming took off 4 bases at V and 6 bases at J, with 10 bases between the two ends. This CDR3 has 12 residues. The CDR3 DNA reads as TGTGCCAGTAGTACCACAATGGGCGAGCAGTACTTC. It codes for CASSTTMGEQYF. Looking up the rest from reference TRBV19 and TRBJ2-7 gives the full variable domain: DGGITQSPKYLFRKEGQNVTLSCEQNLNHDAMYWYRQDPGQGLRLIYYSQIVNDFQKGDIAEGYSVSREKKESFPLTVTSAQKNPTAFYLCASSTTMGEQYFGPGTRLTVT.

The chain is built from TRBV20-1 and TRBJ2-7; the D is unclear. The germline gives CDR1 DFQATT, CDR2 SNEGSKA (reference sequence). The V and J ends lost 6 bases and 3 bases respectively, with 6 bases between them. CDR3 length: 10 residues. The CDR3 DNA is TGCAGTGCCGAGAACTACGAGCAGTACTTC. This sequence encodes CSAENYEQYF.

The chain is built from TRBV18 and TRBJ1-1, with unresolved D. Between the trimmed V and J ends, which lost 4 bases and 5 bases, there was a span of 8 bases. Germline-derived CDR1 and CDR2 are KGHSH and LQKENI. The CDR3 is 12 residues long. The CDR3 spells CASSQLGTEAFF. The CDR3 bases are TGTGCCAGCTCACAACTGGGGACTGAAGCTTTCTTT. Full variable domain (missing parts from reference TRBV18 and TRBJ1-1): NAGVMQNPRHLVRRRGQEARLRCSPMKGHSHVYWYRQLPEEGLKFMVYLQKENIIDESGMPKERFSAEFPKEGPSILRIQQVVRGDSAAYFCASSQLGTEAFFGQGTRLTVV.

This rearrangement joins TRBV2 to TRBJ2-7; maybe TRBD2 (5 bases). Trimming shortened V by 7 bases and J by 7 bases, and 23 bases separated the two germline ends. Germline lookup yields CDR1 SNHLY and CDR2 FYNNEI. This CDR3 is built from 15 residues. The CDR3 sequence: CASKEEMSPSGEQYF. As DNA, the CDR3 is TGTGCCAGCAAGGAGGAGATGTCTCCCTCGGGGGAGCAGTACTTC. Complete variable domain (other parts from reference TRBV2 and TRBJ2-7): EPEVTQTPSHQVTQMGQEVILRCVPISNHLYFYWYRQILGQKVEFLVSFYNNEISEKSEIFDDQFSVERPDGSNFTLKIRSTKLEDSAMYFCASKEEMSPSGEQYFGPGTRLTVT.

The V gene is TRBV6-5, the J gene TRBJ2-7; TRBD2 matches at 10 bases. Germline CDR1 is MNHEY and CDR2 is SVGAGI. The CDR3 totals 14 residues. Trimming at V came to 6 bases and at J to 7 bases, leaving 9 bases not matched to a gene. This CDR3 reads CASRLLAGEVEQYF. In DNA, the CDR3 is TGTGCCAGCAGACTCCTAGCGGGAGAGGTTGAGCAGTACTTC.

This clone was found once. The chain is built from TRBV5-1 and TRBJ2-7; 7 bases match TRBD1. The CDR3 sequence is 14 residues long. The ends lost 4 bases at V and 2 bases at J; junction bases unmatched: 6. Germline CDR1 SGHRS, CDR2 YFSETQ. The CDR3 reads CASSPVTGPYEQYF. In DNA, the CDR3 is TGCGCCAGCAGCCCCGTGACAGGGCCCTACGAGCAGTACTTC.